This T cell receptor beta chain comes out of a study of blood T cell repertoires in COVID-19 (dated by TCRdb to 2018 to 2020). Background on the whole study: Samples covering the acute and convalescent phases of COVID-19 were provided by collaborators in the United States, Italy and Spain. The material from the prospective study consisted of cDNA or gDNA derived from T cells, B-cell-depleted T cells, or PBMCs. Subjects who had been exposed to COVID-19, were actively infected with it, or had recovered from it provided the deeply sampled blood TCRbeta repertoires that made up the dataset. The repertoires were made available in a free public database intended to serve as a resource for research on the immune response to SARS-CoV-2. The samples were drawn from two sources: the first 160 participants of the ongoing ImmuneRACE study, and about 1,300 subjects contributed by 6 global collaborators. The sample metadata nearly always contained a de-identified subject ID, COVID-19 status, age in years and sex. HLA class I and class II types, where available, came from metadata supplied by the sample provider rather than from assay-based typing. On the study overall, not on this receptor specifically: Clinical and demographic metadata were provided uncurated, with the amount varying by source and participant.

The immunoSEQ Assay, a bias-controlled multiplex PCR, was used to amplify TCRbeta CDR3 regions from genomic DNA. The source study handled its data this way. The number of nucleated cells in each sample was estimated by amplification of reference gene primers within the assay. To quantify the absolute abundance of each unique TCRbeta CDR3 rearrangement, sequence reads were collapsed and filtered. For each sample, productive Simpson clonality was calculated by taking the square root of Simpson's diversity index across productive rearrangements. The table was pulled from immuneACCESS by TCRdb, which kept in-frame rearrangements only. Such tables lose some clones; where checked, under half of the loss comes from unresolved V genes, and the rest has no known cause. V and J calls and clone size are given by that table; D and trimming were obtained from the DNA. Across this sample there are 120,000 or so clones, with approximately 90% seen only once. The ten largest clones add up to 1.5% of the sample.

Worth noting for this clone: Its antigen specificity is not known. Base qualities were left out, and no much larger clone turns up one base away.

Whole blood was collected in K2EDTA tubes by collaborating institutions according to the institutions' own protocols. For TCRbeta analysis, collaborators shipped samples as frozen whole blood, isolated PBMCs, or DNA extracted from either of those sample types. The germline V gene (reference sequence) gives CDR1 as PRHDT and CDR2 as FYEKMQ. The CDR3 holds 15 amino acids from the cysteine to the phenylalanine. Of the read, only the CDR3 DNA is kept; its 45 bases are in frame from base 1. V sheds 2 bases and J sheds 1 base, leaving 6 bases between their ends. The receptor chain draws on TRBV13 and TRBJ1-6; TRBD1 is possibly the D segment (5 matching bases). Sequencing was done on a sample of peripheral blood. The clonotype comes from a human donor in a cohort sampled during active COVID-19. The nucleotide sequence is TGTGCCAGCAGCTTAAGGGGATCCTATAATTCACCCCTCCACTTT. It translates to CASSLRGSYNSPLHF.